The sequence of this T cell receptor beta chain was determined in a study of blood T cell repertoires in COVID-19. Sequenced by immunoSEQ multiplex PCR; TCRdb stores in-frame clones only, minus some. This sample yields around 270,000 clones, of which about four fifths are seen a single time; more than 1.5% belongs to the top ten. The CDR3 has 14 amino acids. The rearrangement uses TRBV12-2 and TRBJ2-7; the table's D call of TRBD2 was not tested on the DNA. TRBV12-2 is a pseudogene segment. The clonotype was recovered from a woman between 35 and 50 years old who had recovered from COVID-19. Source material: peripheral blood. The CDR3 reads CASRSRGSGYEQYF. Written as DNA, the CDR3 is TGTGCAAGTCGCTCGAGAGGTTCGGGCTACGAGCAGTACTTC.